This T cell receptor (beta chain) was recorded in a study of shared clonotypes between healthy human individuals. Study-wide background: CD4 naive and CD4 memory each took three plates per donor, while CD8 naive took two and CD8 memory one.

The CDR3 is 13 amino acids. The germline V gene has CDR1 SQVTM and CDR2 ANQGSEA. Negatively enriched CD4+ T cells were divided by CD45RA into naive and memory. In regard to this clone: At one end, the junction sequence differs from germline, possibly due to a read error. This sample includes further DNA sequences coding for the same CDR3.

The repertoire was sequenced with immunoSEQ multiplex PCR; TCRdb's copy has only in-frame clones and lacks some. This sample has some 1 million clones, with about 74% found just once. This receptor was identified in a young man in good health. The chain combines TRBV29-1 with TRBJ1-1, with 8 bases identical to TRBD1. The sample consisted of memory CD4+ T cells sorted from blood. As for subset: CD45RA-negative fraction. The CDR3 here is CSVEGQGNTEAFF. Here the CDR3 DNA reads TGCAGCGTGGAAGGACAGGGGAACACTGAAGCTTTCTTT.